These T cell receptor beta chains were read from a single sample in a study of shared clonotypes between healthy human individuals. Produced via immunoSEQ multiplex PCR; TCRdb's table is partial and in-frame only. The table records 950,000 to 1,200,000 clones, 60% to 80% of them present only once. The sequenced material came from memory CD4+ T cells from PBMCs. These receptors were obtained from a man aged 18 to 29 in good health. Some clones in this sample may be carry-over from other donors' samples. Both conserved end residues are part of each CDR3.

j_call,v_call,cdr3_aa
TRBJ2-1,TRBV2,CASSEATAINEQFF
TRBJ2-2,TRBV5-1,CASSFVVNTGELFF
TRBJ2-1,TRBV9,CASSVAPLAGNEQFF
TRBJ2-3,TRBV6-1,CASSGTVWDTQYF
TRBJ1-1,TRBV7-9,CASSRMNKGQTNTEAFF
TRBJ2-1,TRBV14,CASSQILYNEQFF
TRBJ2-7,TRBV29-1,CSVGTGILYEQYF
TRBJ2-7,TRBV25-1,CASKGHRTYEQYF
TRBJ2-5,TRBV5-1,CASSLAGQDGETQYF
TRBJ1-5,TRBV2,CASRPGQGSGNQPQHF
TRBJ1-5,TRBV28,CASQGQSVNSNQPQHF
TRBJ2-1,TRBV2,CASTMTSGTNEQFF
TRBJ2-7,TRBV7-6,CASRPSTSGYEQYF
TRBJ2-2,TRBV11-3,CASSSGGLTGELFF
TRBJ2-2,TRBV7-3,CASSDYVTGELFF
TRBJ2-7,TRBV9,CASSVDFNDFSVYF
TRBJ1-1,TRBV5-1,CASSLAQGSAEAFF
TRBJ1-1,TRBV11-2,CASNQARTGNTGRAEAFF
TRBJ1-2,TRBV28,CASSPKDRDYGYTF
TRBJ1-5,TRBV7-9,CASSLGQGLTGNQPQHF
TRBJ2-7,TRBV5-4,CASSWGGTGDLREQYF
TRBJ2-5,TRBV2,CASRAGGAETQYF
TRBJ1-6,TRBV27,CASSSGNSPLHF
TRBJ1-1,TRBV7-9,CASSMIQGATEAFF
TRBJ2-1,TRBV9,CASSPEASGSHREQFF
TRBJ2-7,TRBV11-2,CASKGQHSSYEQYF